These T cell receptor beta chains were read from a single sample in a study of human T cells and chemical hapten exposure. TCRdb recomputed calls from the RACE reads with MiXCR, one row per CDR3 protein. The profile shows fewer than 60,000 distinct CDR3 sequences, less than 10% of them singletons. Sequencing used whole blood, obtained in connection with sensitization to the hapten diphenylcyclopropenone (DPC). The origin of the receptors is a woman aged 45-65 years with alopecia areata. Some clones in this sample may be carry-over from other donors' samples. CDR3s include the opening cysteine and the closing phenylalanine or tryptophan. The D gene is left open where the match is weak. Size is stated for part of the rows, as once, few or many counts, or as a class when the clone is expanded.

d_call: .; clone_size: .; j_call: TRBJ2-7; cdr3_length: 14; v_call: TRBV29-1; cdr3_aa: CSVEGIPPSYEQYF; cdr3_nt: TGCAGCGTTGAGGGGATTCCCCCTTCCTACGAGCAGTACTTC
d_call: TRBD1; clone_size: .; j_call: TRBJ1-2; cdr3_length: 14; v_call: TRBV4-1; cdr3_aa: CASSEPGQGYGYTF; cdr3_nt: TGCGCCAGCAGTGAACCGGGACAGGGCTATGGCTACACCTTC
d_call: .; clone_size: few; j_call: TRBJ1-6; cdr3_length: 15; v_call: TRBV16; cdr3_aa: CASSQSPSYNSPLHF; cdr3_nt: TGTGCCAGCAGCCAGTCGCCCTCCTATAATTCACCCCTCCACTTT
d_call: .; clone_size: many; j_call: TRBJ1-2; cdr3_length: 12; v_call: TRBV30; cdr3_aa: CAWNTGRHGYTF; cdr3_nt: TGTGCCTGGAATACAGGGCGGCATGGCTACACCTTC
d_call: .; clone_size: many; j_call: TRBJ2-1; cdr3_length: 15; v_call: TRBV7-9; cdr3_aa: CASSLVQGKYNEQFF; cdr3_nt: TGTGCCAGCAGCTTAGTGCAGGGGAAATACAATGAGCAGTTCTTC
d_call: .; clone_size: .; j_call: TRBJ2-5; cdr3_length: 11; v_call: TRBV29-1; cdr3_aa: CSVGLQETQYF; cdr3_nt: TGCAGCGTTGGCCTGCAAGAGACCCAGTACTTC
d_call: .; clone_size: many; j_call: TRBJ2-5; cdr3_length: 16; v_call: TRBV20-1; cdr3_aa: CSARDPRDTNQETQYF; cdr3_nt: TGCAGTGCTAGAGATCCAAGGGACACGAACCAAGAGACCCAGTACTTC
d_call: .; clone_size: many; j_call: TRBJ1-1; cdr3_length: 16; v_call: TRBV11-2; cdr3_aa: CASSHTPEVQNTEAFF; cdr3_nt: TGTGCCAGCAGCCACACTCCAGAGGTGCAGAACACTGAAGCTTTCTTT
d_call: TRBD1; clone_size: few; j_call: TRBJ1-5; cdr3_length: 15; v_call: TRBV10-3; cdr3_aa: CAIRGTGNSNQPQHF; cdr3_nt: TGTGCCATCAGGGGGACAGGCAATAGCAATCAGCCCCAGCATTTT
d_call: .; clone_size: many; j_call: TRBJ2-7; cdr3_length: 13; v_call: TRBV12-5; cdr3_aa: CASGLEQRYEQYF; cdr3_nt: TGTGCTAGTGGTTTGGAACAGCGCTACGAGCAGTACTTC
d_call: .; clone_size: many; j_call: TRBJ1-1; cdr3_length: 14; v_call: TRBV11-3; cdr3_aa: CASSYGRMNTEAFF; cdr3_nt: TGTGCCAGCAGCTACGGACGGATGAACACTGAAGCTTTCTTT
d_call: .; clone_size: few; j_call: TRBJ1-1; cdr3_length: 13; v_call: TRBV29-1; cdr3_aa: CSAGGHGPTEAFF; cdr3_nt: TGCAGCGCCGGGGGGCACGGGCCCACTGAAGCTTTCTTT
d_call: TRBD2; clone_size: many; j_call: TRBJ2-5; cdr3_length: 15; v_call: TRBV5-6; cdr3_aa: CASRRTGLAGETQYF; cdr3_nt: TGTGCCAGCAGGCGGACGGGACTAGCGGGAGAGACCCAGTACTTC
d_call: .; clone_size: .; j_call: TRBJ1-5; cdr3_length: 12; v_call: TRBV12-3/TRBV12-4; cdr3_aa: CASSANPQPQHF; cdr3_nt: TGTGCCAGCAGTGCAAACCCACAGCCCCAGCATTTT
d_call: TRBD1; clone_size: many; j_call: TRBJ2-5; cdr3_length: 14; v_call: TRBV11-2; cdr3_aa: CASSARDSQETQYF; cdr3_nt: TGTGCCAGCAGCGCCCGGGACAGTCAAGAGACCCAGTACTTC
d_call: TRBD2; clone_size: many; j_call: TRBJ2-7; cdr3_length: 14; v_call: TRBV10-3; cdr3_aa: CAISPGREPYEQYF; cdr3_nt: TGTGCCATCAGCCCAGGGAGGGAACCCTACGAGCAGTACTTC
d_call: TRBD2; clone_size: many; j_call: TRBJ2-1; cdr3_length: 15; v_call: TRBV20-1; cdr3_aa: CSAPRTSGMINEQFF; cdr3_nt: TGCAGTGCTCCGAGGACTAGCGGGATGATCAATGAGCAGTTCTTC
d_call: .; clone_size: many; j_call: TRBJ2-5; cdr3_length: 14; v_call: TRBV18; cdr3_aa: CASSPRPAQETQYF; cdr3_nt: TGTGCCAGCTCACCAAGACCAGCACAAGAGACCCAGTACTTC
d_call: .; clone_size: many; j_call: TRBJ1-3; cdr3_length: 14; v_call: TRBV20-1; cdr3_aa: CSALPAESGNTIYF; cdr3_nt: TGCAGTGCTCTCCCGGCGGAATCTGGAAACACCATATATTTT
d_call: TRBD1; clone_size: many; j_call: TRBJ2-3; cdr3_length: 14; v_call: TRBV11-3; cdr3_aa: CASSAGQGRSTQYF; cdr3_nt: TGTGCCAGCAGCGCGGGACAGGGGCGTAGTACGCAGTATTTT
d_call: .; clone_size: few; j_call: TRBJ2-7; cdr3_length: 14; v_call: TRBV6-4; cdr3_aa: CARTNRHRGGEQYF; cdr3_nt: TGTGCCAGGACCAACCGACACAGGGGAGGCGAGCAGTACTTC
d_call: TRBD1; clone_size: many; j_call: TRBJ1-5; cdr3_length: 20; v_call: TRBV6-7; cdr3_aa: CASSYSQYRGSNLGNQPQHF; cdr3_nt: TGTGCCAGCAGTTACTCGCAATACAGGGGGTCGAATTTGGGCAATCAGCCCCAGCATTTT
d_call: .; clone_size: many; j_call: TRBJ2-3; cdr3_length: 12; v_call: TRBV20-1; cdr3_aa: CSASGETDTQYF; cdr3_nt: TGCAGTGCTAGCGGAGAAACAGATACGCAGTATTTT
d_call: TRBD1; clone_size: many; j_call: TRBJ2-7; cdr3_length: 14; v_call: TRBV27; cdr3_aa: CASSLKGQGYEQYF; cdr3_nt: TGTGCCAGCAGTTTGAAGGGACAGGGCTACGAGCAGTACTTC
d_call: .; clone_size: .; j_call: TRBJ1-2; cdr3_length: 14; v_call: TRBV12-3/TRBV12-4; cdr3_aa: CASTLLTANYGYTF; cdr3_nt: TGTGCCAGCACCCTACTGACTGCTAACTATGGCTACACCTTC
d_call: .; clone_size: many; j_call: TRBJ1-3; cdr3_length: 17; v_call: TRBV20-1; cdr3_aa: CSARPQTNPKAGNTIYF; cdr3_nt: TGCAGTGCTAGACCCCAGACTAACCCCAAGGCTGGAAACACCATATATTTT
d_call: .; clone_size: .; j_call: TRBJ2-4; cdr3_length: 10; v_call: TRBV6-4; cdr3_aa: CASGQLLQYF; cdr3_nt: TGTGCCAGCGGTCAACTGCTTCAGTACTTC
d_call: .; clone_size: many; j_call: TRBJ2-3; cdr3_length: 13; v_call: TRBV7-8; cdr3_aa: CASSLARDNTQYF; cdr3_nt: TGTGCCAGCAGCTTAGCTCGGGATAATACGCAGTATTTT
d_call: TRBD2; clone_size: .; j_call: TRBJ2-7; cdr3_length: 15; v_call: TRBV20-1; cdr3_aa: CSARGPAGMNYEQYF; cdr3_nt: TGCAGTGCTAGAGGCCCAGCGGGAATGAACTACGAGCAGTACTTC
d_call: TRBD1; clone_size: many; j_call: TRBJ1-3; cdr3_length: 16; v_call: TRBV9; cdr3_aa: CASSVQPDRSGNTIYF; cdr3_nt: TGTGCCAGCAGCGTCCAACCGGACAGGTCTGGAAACACCATATATTTT
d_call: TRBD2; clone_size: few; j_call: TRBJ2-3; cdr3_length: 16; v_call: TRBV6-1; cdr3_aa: CASRREGLGSTDTQYF; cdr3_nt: TGTGCCAGCAGGCGGGAGGGCCTCGGTAGCACAGATACGCAGTATTTT
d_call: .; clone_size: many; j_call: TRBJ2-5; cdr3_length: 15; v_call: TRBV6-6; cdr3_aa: CASSYLGQPQETQYF; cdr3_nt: TGTGCCAGCAGTTACCTGGGGCAGCCTCAAGAGACCCAGTACTTC
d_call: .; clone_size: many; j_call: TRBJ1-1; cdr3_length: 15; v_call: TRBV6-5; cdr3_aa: CASKVTRTANTEAFF; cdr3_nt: TGTGCCAGCAAGGTAACCAGGACAGCTAACACTGAAGCTTTCTTT
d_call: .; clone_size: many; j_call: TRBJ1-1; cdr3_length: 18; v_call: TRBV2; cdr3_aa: CASSEEPPWPKPGTEAFF; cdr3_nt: TGTGCCAGCAGTGAAGAACCTCCTTGGCCAAAACCAGGCACTGAAGCTTTCTTT
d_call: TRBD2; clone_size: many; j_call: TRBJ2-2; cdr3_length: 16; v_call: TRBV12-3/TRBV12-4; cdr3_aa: CASRPLAGANTGELFF; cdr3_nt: TGTGCCAGCAGGCCTTTAGCGGGAGCTAACACCGGGGAGCTGTTTTTT
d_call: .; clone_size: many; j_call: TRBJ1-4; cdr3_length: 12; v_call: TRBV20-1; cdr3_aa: CSASGGFGKLFF; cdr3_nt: TGCAGTGCTAGTGGAGGTTTCGGAAAACTGTTTTTT
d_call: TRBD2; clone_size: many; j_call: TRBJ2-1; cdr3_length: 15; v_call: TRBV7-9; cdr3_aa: CASSLVLAGYNEQFF; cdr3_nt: TGTGCCAGCAGCTTAGTACTAGCGGGTTACAATGAGCAGTTCTTC
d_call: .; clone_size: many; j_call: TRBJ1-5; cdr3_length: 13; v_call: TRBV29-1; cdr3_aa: CSVEVAPGQPQHF; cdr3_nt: TGCAGCGTTGAGGTCGCCCCAGGCCAGCCCCAGCATTTT
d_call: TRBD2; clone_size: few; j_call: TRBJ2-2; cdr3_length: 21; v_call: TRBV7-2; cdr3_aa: CASSLLPPLKTSGSDTGELFF; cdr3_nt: TGTGCCAGCAGCTTACTCCCCCCGCTAAAGACTAGCGGGAGCGACACCGGGGAGCTGTTTTTT
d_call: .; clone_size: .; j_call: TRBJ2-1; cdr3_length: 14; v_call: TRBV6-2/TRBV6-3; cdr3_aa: CASSSGGRGSEQFF; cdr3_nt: TGTGCCAGCAGTTCTGGAGGACGGGGCTCTGAGCAGTTCTTC
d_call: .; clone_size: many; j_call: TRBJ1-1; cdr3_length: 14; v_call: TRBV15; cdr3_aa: CATSRDAVGTEAFF; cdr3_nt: TGTGCCACCAGCAGAGATGCGGTGGGCACTGAAGCTTTCTTT
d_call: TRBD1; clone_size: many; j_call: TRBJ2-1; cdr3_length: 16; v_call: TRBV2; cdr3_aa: CASSDTDRGRYNEQFF; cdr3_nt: TGTGCCAGCAGTGACACCGACAGGGGGCGGTACAATGAGCAGTTCTTC
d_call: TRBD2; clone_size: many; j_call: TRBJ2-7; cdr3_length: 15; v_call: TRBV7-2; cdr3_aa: CASSLAPGGTYEQYF; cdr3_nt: TGTGCCAGCAGCTTAGCGCCGGGGGGTACCTACGAGCAGTACTTC
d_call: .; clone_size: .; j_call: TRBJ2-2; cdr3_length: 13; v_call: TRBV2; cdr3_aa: CASSVINTGELFF; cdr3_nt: TGTGCCAGCAGTGTAATAAATACCGGGGAGCTGTTTTTT
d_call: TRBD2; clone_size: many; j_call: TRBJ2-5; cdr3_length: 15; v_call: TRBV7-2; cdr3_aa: CASRRTSGIQETQYF; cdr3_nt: TGTGCCAGCAGACGGACTAGCGGGATCCAAGAGACCCAGTACTTC
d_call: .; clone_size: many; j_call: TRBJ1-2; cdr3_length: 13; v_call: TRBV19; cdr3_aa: CASSVKGEFGYTF; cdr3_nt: TGTGCCAGTAGTGTAAAAGGGGAGTTCGGCTACACCTTC
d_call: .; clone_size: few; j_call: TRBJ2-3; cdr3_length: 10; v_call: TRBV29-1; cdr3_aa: CSVRIDTQYF; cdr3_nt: TGCAGCGTGCGAATAGATACGCAGTATTTT
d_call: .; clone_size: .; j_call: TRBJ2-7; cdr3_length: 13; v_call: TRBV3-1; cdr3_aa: CASSQGGGYEQYF; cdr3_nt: TGTGCCAGCAGCCAAGGGGGTGGATACGAGCAGTACTTC